This T cell receptor (beta chain) comes out of a study of T cells in Graves' hyperthyroidism and ophthalmopathy. This clonotype has just a few counts. Its antigen is not known. TCR beta CDR3 regions were amplified from RNA. The HTBI primer set served for first-round RT-PCR of the TCR CDR3. TCRdb itself ran the multiplex PCR reads through MiXCR, one entry per CDR3 protein. The repertoire includes about 380,000 distinct CDR3 sequences, roughly 15% of them detected once, and about 19% sits in the top ten. The ends lost 5 bases at V and 6 bases at J; junction bases unmatched: 4. The CDR3 spans 14 residues. From germline, CDR1 is SGHTA and CDR2 FQGTGA. A NOSPECS grade of at least 4, a Clinical Activity Score of at least 3 and duration under 3 months were recorded in ophthalmopathy patients. Study-wide results and limits: The majority of expanded thyroid clonotypes above 0.001 also appeared in blood. Ophthalmopathy got predicted by the model a median approximately six months before its onset.

The receptor comes from a woman in her 30s with Graves' ophthalmopathy. V usage is TRBV7-3 and J usage is TRBJ2-7; TRBD2 aligns across 13 bases. The sequenced material came from blood. The CDR3 nucleotides are TGTGCCAGCAGCCCGGGACTAGCGGGGTCCGAGCAGTACTTC. It encodes CASSPGLAGSEQYF.